Presented here are 16 T cell receptor beta chains from one specimen sequenced in a study of T cells in Graves' hyperthyroidism and ophthalmopathy. The source material, RNA transcripts, was used to amplify TCR beta CDR3 regions. An initial round of RT-PCR targeting the TCR CDR3 relied on the HTBI primer set. TCRdb called the multiplex PCR reads again in MiXCR, with one record for every CDR3 protein. The sample shows hundreds of thousands of distinct CDR3 sequences, 14% of them seen only once. Input material: blood. The receptors shown here come from a woman aged 35 to 49 with Graves' hyperthyroidism.

The gene calls are TRBV7-3 and TRBJ2-3; TRBD1 or TRBD2 may be the D gene (5 bases each). V was clipped by 5 bases and J by 2 bases, with 14 bases between them. Per germline, CDR1 SGHTA and CDR2 FQGTGA. The CDR3 contains 15 residues. The CDR3 nucleotides are TGTGCCAGCAGCAATACCGGGACCCTCACAGATACGCAGTATTTT. Translated, it gives CASSNTGTLTDTQYF.

The table lists this clonotype with many counts. The J gene is TRBJ2-5, the V gene TRBV5-4; a weak D match, TRBD2 (5 bases). The CDR3 loop spans 14 amino acids. Deletions cut 0 bases from V and 3 bases from J, with 9 bases between. Germline V gene sequence: CDR1 SGHNT, CDR2 YYREEE (reference sequence). CDR3 DNA: TGTGCCAGCAGCTTGGAGGCACTAGAAGAGACCCAGTACTTC. Translated: CASSLEALEETQYF.

There are many counts of this clonotype. The V and J genes are TRBV24-1 and TRBJ1-1; D remains unclear. Germline lookup yields CDR1 KGHDR and CDR2 SFDVKD. Trimming removed 1 base from V and 4 bases from J, with 9 bases in between. This CDR3 comprises 14 residues. CDR3 in DNA: TGTGCCACCAGTGATTTTACCGGCATCACTGAAGCTTTCTTT. Its protein product is CATSDFTGITEAFF.

V usage is TRBV6-1 and J usage is TRBJ2-3, with 12 bases identical to TRBD2. Germline V gene data show CDR1 as MNHNS and CDR2 as SASEGT. This CDR3 has 16 residues. Losses at the gene ends were 6 bases for V and 2 bases for J; bases not matched to a gene: 6. CDR3 residues: CASSKLAGGLTDTQYF. CDR3 nucleotides: TGTGCCAGCAGCAAACTAGCGGGAGGCCTCACAGATACGCAGTATTTT.

V gene TRBV28 combines with J gene TRBJ2-2; perhaps TRBD1 as D (5 bases). Trimming removed 3 bases from V and 5 bases from J, with 10 bases in between. The CDR3 is 14 amino acids. In germline, CDR1 is MDHEN, CDR2 SYDVKM. The CDR3 spells CASSFKGYTGELFF. CDR3 DNA sequence: TGTGCCAGCAGTTTTAAGGGGTATACCGGGGAGCTGTTTTTT.

This clonotype was seen ten or more times. V is TRBV5-1 and J is TRBJ2-7, with 11 bases that match TRBD2. Germline V gene data show CDR1 as SGHRS and CDR2 as YFSETQ. V shed 1 base, J shed 5 bases, and the junction held 8 bases outside the gene matches. CDR3 length: 16 amino acids. This chain's CDR3 is CASSLLTSGSPDEQYF. DNA of the CDR3: TGCGCCAGCAGCTTGTTAACTAGCGGGAGTCCGGACGAGCAGTACTTC.

The V and J genes are TRBV20-1 and TRBJ1-3; D not resolved. CDR1 is DFQATT, CDR2 SNEGSKA, per germline (reference sequence). The CDR3 has 15 residues. V lost 0 bases and J 0 bases, leaving 9 bases between the germline ends. This CDR3 is CSARDTSLSGNTIYF. For the CDR3, the DNA is TGCAGTGCTAGAGATACCTCGCTCTCTGGAAACACCATATATTTT.

The CDR3 coding sequence is TGTGCCAGTAGCAAAAGCCGGGACAGGAAGGGATTTGAGGCTGAAGCTTTCTTT. This sequence encodes CASSKSRDRKGFEAEAFF. This rearrangement joins TRBV19 to TRBJ1-1; 8 bases map to TRBD1. The CDR3 has 18 residues. Germline values: CDR1 LNHDA, CDR2 SQIVND (reference sequence). The junction had 21 bases not matched to a gene; V was cut back by 6 bases and J by 6 bases.

There are a few counts of this clonotype. This chain's CDR3 is CASNSGQGANYGYTF. CDR3 nucleotide sequence: TGTGCCAGCAATTCGGGACAGGGGGCTAACTATGGCTACACCTTC. The chain combines TRBV6-1 with TRBJ1-2; 11 nucleotides match TRBD1. The germline V gene encodes CDR1 MNHNS and CDR2 SASEGT. The V and J ends lost 7 bases and 0 bases, in that order; junction bases with no gene match: 4. The CDR3 is 15 residues long.

Only a few counts were recorded for this clonotype. The V and J genes are TRBV6-1 and TRBJ2-7; 12 bases are shared with TRBD2. This CDR3 has 15 residues. The germline V gene encodes CDR1 MNHNS and CDR2 SASEGT. Trimming removed 3 bases from V and 6 bases from J; junction bases left unmatched: 6. CDR3 in amino acids: CASSDTSGRRAEQYF. CDR3 DNA sequence: TGTGCCAGCAGTGATACTAGCGGGAGGAGAGCCGAGCAGTACTTC.

The V call is TRBV7-9, the J call TRBJ1-2; possibly TRBD1 for D (6 bases). Germline lookup yields CDR1 SEHNR and CDR2 FQNEAQ (reference sequence). The CDR3 extends over 16 amino acids. The ends were cut back, 2 bases at V and 5 bases at J, with 18 bases in the middle. DNA of the CDR3: TGTGCCAGCAGCTTAATTTCCCGGACAGCTCATTATGGCTACACCTTC. Residues: CASSLISRTAHYGYTF.

This clonotype has ten or more counts. This sequence joins TRBV6-1 and TRBJ2-3; 9 nucleotides align to TRBD2. The V segment lost 1 base and the J segment 5 bases; nucleotides outside the gene matches: 7. Germline V gives CDR1 MNHNS, CDR2 SASEGT. CDR3 size: 16 residues. The CDR3 spells CASSEGIAGVKDTQYF. The CDR3 DNA reads TGTGCCAGCAGTGAAGGGATAGCGGGAGTCAAAGATACGCAGTATTTT.

This clonotype came up a few times. V gene TRBV19 combines with J gene TRBJ1-1, with D unresolved. V lost 0 bases and J 5 bases, leaving 25 bases between the germline ends. Germline V CDR1 and CDR2: LNHDA, SQIVND (reference sequence). The CDR3 loop spans 19 amino acids. CDR3 residues: CASSIEGGSQVINGTEAFF. CDR3 in DNA: TGTGCCAGTAGTATAGAAGGAGGCTCCCAGGTCATTAACGGAACTGAAGCTTTCTTT.

A remark on this clonotype: Relative to the germline gene, one junction end is altered; a read error may explain this. The V and J genes are TRBV6-1 and TRBJ2-7; 7 positions agree with TRBD2. The germline V gene encodes CDR1 MNHNS and CDR2 SASEGT. The CDR3 has 14 amino acids. The CDR3 protein is CASGTREKPHEQHF. The DNA of the CDR3 is TGTGCCAGCGGGACGCGGGAGAAACCCCACGAGCAGCACTTC.

This clonotype was recorded at least ten times. The V call is TRBV19, the J call TRBJ1-1, with D unclear. This CDR3 contains 14 residues. V lost 4 bases to trimming and J lost 1 base, with 10 bases between them. The germline V gene has CDR1 LNHDA and CDR2 SQIVND (reference sequence). The CDR3 here is CASSKGRANTEAFF. The DNA for the CDR3 is TGTGCCAGTAGTAAAGGGAGAGCGAACACTGAAGCTTTCTTT.

In this sample, this clonotype turned up many times. The chain employs TRBV27 and TRBJ2-4, with D possibly being TRBD1 or TRBD2 (5 bases each). The CDR3 has 16 residues. Trimming cost V 7 bases and J 0 bases, with 16 bases left between them. Germline V gene sequence: CDR1 MNHEY, CDR2 SMNVEV (reference sequence). CDR3 nucleotides: TGTGCCAGCAATTTTTGTCGGGGCCTAGCCAAAAACATTCAGTACTTC. It specifies CASNFCRGLAKNIQYF.